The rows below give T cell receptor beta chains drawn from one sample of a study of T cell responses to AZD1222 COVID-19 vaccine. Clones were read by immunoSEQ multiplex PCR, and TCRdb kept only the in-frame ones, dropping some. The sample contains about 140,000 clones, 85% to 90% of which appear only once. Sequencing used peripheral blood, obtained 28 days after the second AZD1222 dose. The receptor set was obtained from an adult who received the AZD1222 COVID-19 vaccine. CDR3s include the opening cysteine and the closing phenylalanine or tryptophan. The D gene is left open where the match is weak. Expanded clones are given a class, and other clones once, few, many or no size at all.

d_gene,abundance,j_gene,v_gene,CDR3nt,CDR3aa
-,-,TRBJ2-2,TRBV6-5,TGTGCCAGCAGTTACTTCGGAGGGTCGAACACCGGGGAGCTGTTTTTT,CASSYFGGSNTGELFF
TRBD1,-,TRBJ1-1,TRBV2,TGTGCCAGCACGACCGGGACAGGGAACACTGAAGCTTTCTTT,CASTTGTGNTEAFF
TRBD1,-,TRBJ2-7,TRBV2,TGTGCCAGCAGTGGGGGACAGGGGGTCTTCGAGCAGTACTTC,CASSGGQGVFEQYF
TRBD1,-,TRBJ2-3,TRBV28,TGTGCCAGCAGTACAGGGGGCGCGAGTGATACGCAGTATTTT,CASSTGGASDTQYF
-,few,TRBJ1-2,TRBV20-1,TGCAGTGCTAGTGTGGGACTCCGGTATGGCTACACCTTC,CSASVGLRYGYTF
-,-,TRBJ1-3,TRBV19,TGTGCCAGTAGCCCGACGGTCTCTGGAAACACCATATATTTT,CASSPTVSGNTIYF
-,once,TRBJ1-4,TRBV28,TGTGCCAGCAGTTTAGCAAGAACTAATGAAAAACTGTTTTTT,CASSLARTNEKLFF
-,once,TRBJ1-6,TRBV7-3,TGTGCCAGCAGCTTACAGGGGAATAATTCACCCCTCCACTTT,CASSLQGNNSPLHF
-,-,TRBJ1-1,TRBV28,TGTGCCAGCAGTTTAGGGACTTTTGTCGAAGCTTTCTTT,CASSLGTFVEAFF
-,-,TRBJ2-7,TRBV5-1,TGCGCCAGCAGCTTGGAGAAGGGGAACTACGAGCAGTACTTC,CASSLEKGNYEQYF
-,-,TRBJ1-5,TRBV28,TGTGCCAGCAGTTTATTCGGGAGGGGCAATCAGCCCCAGCATTTT,CASSLFGRGNQPQHF
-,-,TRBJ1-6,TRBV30,TGTGCCTGGACTCTCTCCGGAGCGTCTATTGTGTCCCTCCACTTT,CAWTLSGASIVSLHF
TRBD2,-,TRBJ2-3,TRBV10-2,TGCGCCAGCAGTTCCTACGGGGGACTAGCGGGCGAGCTGCGAACGCAGTATTTT,CASSSYGGLAGELRTQYF
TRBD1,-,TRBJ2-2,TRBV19,TGTGCCAGTAGGGGGACAGGGTACAACACCGGGGAGCTGTTTTTT,CASRGTGYNTGELFF
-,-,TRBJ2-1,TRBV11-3,TGTGCCAGCAGCTGGGGGGACGGAGTCTACAATGAGCAGTTCTTC,CASSWGDGVYNEQFF
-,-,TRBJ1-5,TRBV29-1,TGCAGCGTCCAAGACGGCAATCAGCCCCAGCATTTT,CSVQDGNQPQHF
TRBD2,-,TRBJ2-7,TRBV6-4,TGTGCCAGCAGTGATCCCGGACTAGCGGGAGATAGCTACGAGCAGTACTTC,CASSDPGLAGDSYEQYF
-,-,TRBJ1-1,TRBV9,TGTGCCAGCAGCCCCGGGGAAGGCACTGAAGCTTTCTTT,CASSPGEGTEAFF
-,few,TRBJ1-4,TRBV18,TGTGCCAGCTCTCCGCGCCAAGGGGTAAACGGCGCTGAAAAACTGTTTTTT,CASSPRQGVNGAEKLFF
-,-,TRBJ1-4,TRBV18,TGTGCCAGCTCCCAAATCCGCCTTTTCCCGGAAAAACTGTTTTTT,CASSQIRLFPEKLFF
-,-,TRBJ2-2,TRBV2,TGTGCCAGCAGTGAAGTAATCGCCGGACCCAACACCGGGGAGCTGTTTTTT,CASSEVIAGPNTGELFF
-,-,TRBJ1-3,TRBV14,TGTGCCAGCAGCCTTCGGACAGCACACTCTGGAAACACCATATATTTT,CASSLRTAHSGNTIYF
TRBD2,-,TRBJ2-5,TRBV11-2,TGTGCCAGCAGACCGGGACTAGCGGTCCAAGAGACCCAGTACTTC,CASRPGLAVQETQYF
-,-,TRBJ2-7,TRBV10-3,TGTGCCACCCTAACCGGGACCGGATCCTACGAGCAGTACTTC,CATLTGTGSYEQYF
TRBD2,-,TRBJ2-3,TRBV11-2,TGTGCCAGCAGCCCGACCGGGACTAGCGGGGGAACTAGCACAGATACGCAGTATTTT,CASSPTGTSGGTSTDTQYF
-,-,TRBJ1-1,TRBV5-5,TGTGCCAGCAGCTTGCAAGCGGTGGCTTCCACTGAAGCTTTCTTT,CASSLQAVASTEAFF
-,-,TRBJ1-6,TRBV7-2,TGTGCCAGCAGCTTCCAGGGCTCTAATTCACCCCTCCACTTT,CASSFQGSNSPLHF
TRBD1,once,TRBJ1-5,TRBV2,TGTGCCAGTGGAGGGGGCTCGGGGCCCCAGCATTTT,CASGGGSGPQHF
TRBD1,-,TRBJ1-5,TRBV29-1,TGCAGCGTTCGTGCCGGGACAGGGGGCAATCAGCCCCAGCATTTT,CSVRAGTGGNQPQHF
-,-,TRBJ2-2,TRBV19,TGTGCCAGTAGTATGGGAGGGGGCCCCGGGGAGCTGTTTTTT,CASSMGGGPGELFF
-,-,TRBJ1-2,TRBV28,TGTGCCAGCCTAAATGCCGGGACGGGCTATGGCTACACCTTC,CASLNAGTGYGYTF
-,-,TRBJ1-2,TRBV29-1,TGCAGCGTGGAACGGAAACTTAGCTATGGCTACACCTTC,CSVERKLSYGYTF
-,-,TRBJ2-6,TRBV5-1,TGCGCCAGCAGCTTGGAGGGCTCTGGGGCCAACGTCCTGACTTTC,CASSLEGSGANVLTF
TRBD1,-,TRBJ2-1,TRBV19,TGTGCCACCCAGACAGGGTACAATGAGCAGTTCTTC,CATQTGYNEQFF
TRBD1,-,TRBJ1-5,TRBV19,TGTGCCAGTAATGCAGGGGGAAATGGCAATCAGCCCCAGCATTTT,CASNAGGNGNQPQHF
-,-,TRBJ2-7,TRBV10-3,TGTGCCATCAGACAGACTTACGAGCAGTACTTC,CAIRQTYEQYF
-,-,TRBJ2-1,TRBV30,TGTGCCTGGAATATGGTTGATGAGCAGTTCTTC,CAWNMVDEQFF
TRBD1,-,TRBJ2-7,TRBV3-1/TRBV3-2,TGTGCCAGCAGCCCACGGTCGACAGGGGGTAGCGGAGGCTACGAGCAGTACTTC,CASSPRSTGGSGGYEQYF
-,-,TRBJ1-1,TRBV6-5,TGTGCCAGCAGTTTAAAGAAGGACACTGAAGCTTTCTTT,CASSLKKDTEAFF
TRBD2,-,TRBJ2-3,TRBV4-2,TGTGCCAGCACCGGGAGGGCTAGCGGGGGGAACACAGATACGCAGTATTTT,CASTGRASGGNTDTQYF
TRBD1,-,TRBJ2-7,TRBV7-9,TGTGCCAGCACCACAACCGGGACAGGGTTCTACGAGCAGTACTTC,CASTTTGTGFYEQYF
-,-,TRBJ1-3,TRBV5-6,TGTGCCAGCAGCTTGGACGGCAGGTCGGCGGGTGGAAACACCATATATTTT,CASSLDGRSAGGNTIYF
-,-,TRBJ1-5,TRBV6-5,TGTGCCAGCAGCTCTCAGCGGGGACAGCCCCAGCATTTT,CASSSQRGQPQHF
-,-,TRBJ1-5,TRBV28,TGTGCCAGCAGTTCACAAAAAGGTAGCAATCAGCCCCAGCATTTT,CASSSQKGSNQPQHF
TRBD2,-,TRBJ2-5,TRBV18,TGTGCCAGCTCACCAGGGACTAGCGGGGATCAAGAGACCCAGTACTTC,CASSPGTSGDQETQYF
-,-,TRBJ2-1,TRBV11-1,TGTGCCAGCAGCTTAGGGAGGGGCAATGAGCAGTTCTTC,CASSLGRGNEQFF
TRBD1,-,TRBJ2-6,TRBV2,TGTGCCAGCAGCGCCCAGGGGGCTGGGGCCAACGTCCTGACTTTC,CASSAQGAGANVLTF
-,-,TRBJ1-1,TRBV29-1,TGCAGCGTTAAATCCCTCGGGTACACTGAAGCTTTCTTT,CSVKSLGYTEAFF